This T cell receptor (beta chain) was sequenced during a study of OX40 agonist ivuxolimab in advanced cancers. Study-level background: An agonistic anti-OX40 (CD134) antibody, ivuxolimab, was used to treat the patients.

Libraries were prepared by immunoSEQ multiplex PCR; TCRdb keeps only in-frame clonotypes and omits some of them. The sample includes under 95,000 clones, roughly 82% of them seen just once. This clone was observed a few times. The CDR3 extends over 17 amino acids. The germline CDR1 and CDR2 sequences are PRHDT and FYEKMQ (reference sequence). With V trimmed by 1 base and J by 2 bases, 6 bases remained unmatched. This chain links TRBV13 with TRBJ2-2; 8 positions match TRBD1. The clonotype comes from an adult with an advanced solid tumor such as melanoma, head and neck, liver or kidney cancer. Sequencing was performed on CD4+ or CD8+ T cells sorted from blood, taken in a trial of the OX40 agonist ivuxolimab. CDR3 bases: TGTGCCAGCAGCTTAGATCCGGGACAGGCAAACACCGGGGAGCTGTTTTTT. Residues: CASSLDPGQANTGELFF.